Shown below are 20 T cell receptor beta chains from a single sample sequenced in a study of preoperative IRX-2 immunotherapy in early breast cancer (dated by TCRdb to the late 2010s). The treatment or condition label of this sample denotes: preoperative locoregional IRX-2 cytokine immunotherapy. The library was built by means of the immunoSEQ multiplex PCR assay. TCRdb carries this immuneACCESS record with in-frame sequences only. Its versions omit some clonotypes, under half of them owing to an unresolved V gene in the studies checked, with the rest unexplained. The sample contains 75,000 to 100,000 clones, approximately 90% of them found a single time. Roughly 2% of the sample goes to the ten largest clones. Specimen: tumor tissue, collected after IRX-2 immunotherapy. These receptor sequences come from a human donor with breast cancer.

This clone was counted once. The chain couples TRBV14 to TRBJ2-3; D is unresolved. V shed 0 bases and J shed 6 bases, with 13 bases lying between them. Germline V gene data show CDR1 as SGHDN and CDR2 as FVKESK. This CDR3 is built from 15 residues. CDR3 sequence: CASSQEYGDWDTQYF. The CDR3 coding sequence is TGTGCCAGCAGCCAAGAATACGGAGATTGGGATACGCAGTATTTT.

CDR3 sequence (DNA): TGTGCCAGCAGCCCAAAGATCTACGAGCAGTACTTC. Its translation is CASSPKIYEQYF. The gene calls are TRBV14 and TRBJ2-7; no firm D call. CDR3 length: 12 residues. V dropped 4 bases and J dropped 3 bases, with 7 bases sitting between them. From germline, CDR1 is SGHDN and CDR2 FVKESK.

The chain joins TRBV18 to TRBJ2-5; unclear D gene. The CDR3 extends over 14 amino acids. The V and J ends lost 3 bases and 5 bases respectively, with 13 bases between them. Per the germline V gene, CDR1 is KGHSH and CDR2 is LQKENI. As DNA, the CDR3 is TGTGCCAGCTCACCCGGGTCACCCCCGGAGACCCAGTACTTC. Translating it yields CASSPGSPPETQYF.

The chain carries TRBV10-3 and TRBJ2-1; 8 bases agree with TRBD2. The CDR3 extends over 15 amino acids. J was trimmed by 7 bases and V by 0 bases; bases with no gene match: 5. Germline lookup yields CDR1 ENHRY and CDR2 SYGVKD. The chain's CDR3 is CAISESLAGTNEQFF. The CDR3 DNA reads TGTGCCATCAGTGAGTCGCTAGCGGGTACAAATGAGCAGTTCTTC.

This sequence joins TRBV10-1 and TRBJ2-5, with 7 nucleotides matching TRBD1. The V and J ends lost 6 bases and 1 base, in that order; junction bases with no gene match: 11. The CDR3 loop spans 16 amino acids. Germline CDR1 is WNHNN and CDR2 is SYGVQD (reference sequence). For the CDR3, the DNA is TGCGCCAGCAGAGAGACAGGGCATCCAATCCAAGAGACCCAGTACTTC. It codes for CASRETGHPIQETQYF.

The chain is built from TRBV5-1 and TRBJ2-2; TRBD2 might be the D (5 bases). This CDR3 has 15 amino acids. The germline gives CDR1 SGHRS, CDR2 YFSETQ. V lost 4 bases and J 3 bases, leaving 13 bases between the germline ends. The CDR3: CASSPSAVDTGELFF. The CDR3 region has the DNA TGCGCCAGCAGCCCGTCAGCGGTCGACACCGGGGAGCTGTTTTTT.

This chain joins TRBV5-1 and TRBJ1-2, with TRBD1 identical over 9 bases. The CDR3 contains 18 residues. Losses at the gene ends were 4 bases for V and 6 bases for J; bases not matched to a gene: 19. CDR1 and CDR2 (germline): SGHRS, YFSETQ. Here the CDR3 reads CASSVDGQGLSGAHGYTF. The CDR3, as DNA: TGCGCCAGCAGCGTGGACGGACAGGGGCTTTCTGGTGCCCATGGCTACACCTTC.

This chain links TRBV19 with TRBJ1-5, with unresolved D. The CDR3 spans 14 residues. Trimming removed 2 bases at V and 1 base at J, with 6 bases between. The V gene's germline CDR1 is LNHDA and CDR2 SQIVND (reference sequence). The CDR3 here is CASSILGSNQPQHF. The DNA for the CDR3 is TGTGCCAGTAGTATATTGGGAAGCAATCAGCCCCAGCATTTT.

The V call is TRBV11-3, the J call TRBJ1-3; 7 bases map to TRBD1. The CDR3 has 16 amino acids. V trimming: 5 bases; J trimming: 4 bases; junction bases outside the gene matches: 11. Germline CDR1 and CDR2: SGHNT and YENEEA. The CDR3 sequence: CASSRAGGFAGNTIYF. In nucleotides, the CDR3 is TGTGCCAGCAGCAGGGCAGGGGGATTTGCGGGAAACACCATATATTTT.

The V gene is TRBV7-1, the J gene TRBJ2-7; no definite D call. Being an ORF, TRBV7-1 has a function that is uncertain. The V and J ends lost 3 bases and 0 bases respectively, with 6 bases between them. The CDR3 runs 13 residues. CDR3 bases: TGTGCCAGCAGCTCCGGCTCCTCCTACGAGCAGTACTTC. This sequence encodes CASSSGSSYEQYF.

This chain links TRBV5-1 with TRBJ2-1; 7 bases fit TRBD2. Germline values: CDR1 SGHRS, CDR2 YFSETQ. Trimming cost V 2 bases and J 3 bases; bases outside gene matches: 5. The CDR3 length is 15 residues. CDR3 nucleotides: TGCGCCAGCAGCTTCGGCGGGAGTAACTACAATGAGCAGTTCTTC. Translation gives CASSFGGSNYNEQFF.

The chain is built from TRBV19 and TRBJ1-4; maybe TRBD1 (5 bases). V lost 8 bases and J 0 bases, leaving 10 bases between the germline ends. The CDR3 sequence is 14 residues long. Germline CDR1 is LNHDA and CDR2 is SQIVND (reference sequence). The CDR3 DNA sequence: TGTGCCAGTTCAACAGGTTCAACTAATGAAAAACTGTTTTTT. Translating gives CASSTGSTNEKLFF. Full variable domain (rest looked up from reference TRBV19 and TRBJ1-4): DGGITQSPKYLFRKEGQNVTLSCEQNLNHDAMYWYRQDPGQGLRLIYYSQIVNDFQKGDIAEGYSVSREKKESFPLTVTSAQKNPTAFYLCASSTGSTNEKLFFGSGTQLSVL.

As for this clone: Germline is not matched at one junction end, which may reflect a read error. The rearrangement joins TRBV27 to TRBJ2-5, with D possibly TRBD1 on 7 matching bases. Germline assignment: CDR1 MNHEY and CDR2 SMNVEV (reference sequence). CDR3 length equals 13 residues. The CDR3 DNA reads as TGTGCCACCAGTGACCCAGGGGGGGAGACCCAGTACTTC. This sequence encodes CATSDPGGETQYF.

The chain recombines TRBV5-1 with TRBJ2-2; TRBD2 aligns across 8 bases. The CDR3 length is 16 residues. Germline CDR1 and CDR2: SGHRS and YFSETQ. The trim removed 4 bases at V and 5 bases at J, leaving 10 bases unmatched. CDR3 in amino acids: CASSREGRGGTGELFF. The CDR3 DNA sequence: TGCGCCAGCAGCCGGGAGGGCAGGGGAGGAACCGGGGAGCTGTTTTTT.

Worth noting for this clone: The junction departs from the called germline gene at one end, perhaps through a read error. V gene TRBV29-1 combines with J gene TRBJ1-2; 7 bases agree with TRBD1. The CDR3 runs to 12 residues. Germline CDR1 SQVTM, CDR2 ANQGSEA. The CDR3 nucleotides read TGCAGCGTCGAGACAGGGAACTACGGCTACACCTTC. It specifies CSVETGNYGYTF.

V and J are TRBV15 and TRBJ1-4, with D possibly TRBD1 on 5 matching bases. The CDR3 covers 15 residues. V was trimmed by 5 bases and J by 9 bases, leaving 19 bases between them. The germline gives CDR1 LNHNV, CDR2 YYDKDF (reference sequence). For the CDR3, the DNA is TGTGCCACCAGCGTGGGGGAGAGCCGGACGAAAAAACTGTTTTTT. This sequence encodes CATSVGESRTKKLFF.

The V gene is TRBV5-1, the J gene TRBJ2-2; D might be TRBD2 (5 bases). V was shortened by 7 bases and J by 3 bases, with 19 bases between the two germline ends. CDR3 length: 16 amino acids. Looked up from germline, CDR1 is SGHRS and CDR2 is YFSETQ. The CDR3 spells CASSLRSGLYTGELFF. Here the CDR3 DNA reads TGCGCCAGCTCCCTAAGATCGGGGTTGTACACCGGGGAGCTGTTTTTT.

The V gene is TRBV28, the J gene TRBJ2-5, with D perhaps TRBD1 (5 bases). Germline lookup yields CDR1 MDHEN and CDR2 SYDVKM. This CDR3 has 17 amino acids. V was clipped by 4 bases and J by 2 bases, with 20 bases between them. The DNA for the CDR3 is TGTGCCAGCAGTTCATCCAGCCCGACAGCTTTACAAGAGACCCAGTACTTC. Its protein is CASSSSSPTALQETQYF.

V gene TRBV19 combines with J gene TRBJ1-5, with D perhaps matching TRBD1 (5 bases). The CDR3 loop spans 14 amino acids. Trimming took off 6 bases at V and 6 bases at J, with 15 bases between the two ends. Germline assignment: CDR1 LNHDA and CDR2 SQIVND (reference sequence). CDR3 sequence reads: CASRARQGGQPQHF. DNA for the CDR3: TGTGCCAGTAGGGCGAGGCAGGGAGGTCAGCCCCAGCATTTT.

V gene TRBV10-3 combines with J gene TRBJ2-5; D is unclear. This CDR3 comprises 14 residues. V was shortened by 0 bases and J by 3 bases, with 8 bases between the two germline ends. Germline V lookup: CDR1 ENHRY, CDR2 SYGVKD. In DNA form, the CDR3 reads TGTGCCATCAGTGAGTCGACTGGGGAAGAGACCCAGTACTTC. Translated: CAISESTGEETQYF.